The 3 T cell receptor beta chains in this list originate from one sample, sequenced in a study of chemoradiotherapy in HPV16-positive cancers. The method was immunoSEQ multiplex PCR; TCRdb's version includes in-frame clones alone and lacks a portion of them. Here the sample spans 17,000 or so clones, approximately 70% being singletons. Sequences were derived from tumor tissue, sampled from a patient who underwent chemoradiotherapy. These receptors all stem from a human donor with HPV-associated anogenital cancer.

This clone was found a few times. The chain joins TRBV11-2 to TRBJ2-7; 10 bases align to TRBD1. V gave up 5 bases and J gave up 0 bases; unmatched junction bases: 10. The CDR3 contains 17 residues. Germline V gene data show CDR1 as SGHAT and CDR2 as FQNNGV. CDR3: CASSDPGQGGSSYEQYF. The DNA of the CDR3 is TGTGCCAGCAGCGATCCCGGACAGGGGGGCTCCTCCTACGAGCAGTACTTC.

The V gene is TRBV5-1, the J gene TRBJ2-5; D possibly corresponds to TRBD1 (5 bases). TRBJ2-7 explains the end of the DNA better; the J call may be wrong. The CDR3 is 15 amino acids. Germline CDR1 reads SGHRS; CDR2 reads YFSETQ. DNA of the CDR3: TGCGCCAGCAGCTTGGGTACAGGCCTTAGCCGCGAGCAGTACTTC. It yields the protein CASSLGTGLSREQYF.

V and J are TRBV5-1 and TRBJ1-3; tentatively, D is TRBD1 (6 bases). V was clipped by 6 bases and J by 2 bases, with 15 bases between them. This CDR3 is 15 amino acids long. Germline CDR1 SGHRS, CDR2 YFSETQ. The CDR3 spells CASTLSTGTGNTIYF. The CDR3 nucleotides read TGCGCCAGCACCCTCTCAACAGGGACTGGAAACACCATATATTTT.